These T cell receptor beta chains were read from a single sample in a study of blood T cell repertoires in COVID-19. Generated by immunoSEQ multiplex PCR, the TCRdb table keeps only in-frame clones and is missing some. This repertoire shows approximately 39,000 clones, just under 95% found once; its top ten account for over 4%. Input material: peripheral blood. All receptors derive from a human donor with active COVID-19. The donor label of this sample is uncertain. Each CDR3 is given with its conserved first and last residue. A D gene is named only where the DNA matches it firmly. Only some rows state a clone size, as once, few, many or a class for expanded clones.

CDR3 DNA: TGTGCCAGCAGGATTGGGGGGGACACTGAAGCTTTCTTT
CDR3 protein: CASRIGGDTEAFF
CDR3 length: 13
clone size: NA
V gene: TRBV27
D gene: NA
J gene: TRBJ1-1

CDR3 DNA: TGTGCCAGCAGTTTAGGAGGGGGGGGTAATTCACCCCTCCACTTT
CDR3 protein: CASSLGGGGNSPLHF
CDR3 length: 15
clone size: NA
V gene: TRBV27
D gene: NA
J gene: TRBJ1-6

CDR3 DNA: TGTGCCAGCAGCTCTGGGACTAGCGGGAGGGCCCAGGAGACCCAGTACTTC
CDR3 protein: CASSSGTSGRAQETQYF
CDR3 length: 17
clone size: NA
V gene: TRBV5-6
D gene: TRBD2
J gene: TRBJ2-5

CDR3 DNA: TGTGCCAGCAGCGTGGGGGGGGCGAGCAATCAGCCCCAGCATTTT
CDR3 protein: CASSVGGASNQPQHF
CDR3 length: 15
clone size: NA
V gene: TRBV9
D gene: NA
J gene: TRBJ1-5

CDR3 DNA: TGTGCCAGCTCACTAGGACTAGCGTCAGATACGCAGTATTTT
CDR3 protein: CASSLGLASDTQYF
CDR3 length: 14
clone size: NA
V gene: TRBV18
D gene: TRBD2
J gene: TRBJ2-3

CDR3 DNA: TGTGCCAGCAGCGGGACAGGGGGCACTGAAGCTTTCTTT
CDR3 protein: CASSGTGGTEAFF
CDR3 length: 13
clone size: NA
V gene: TRBV7-9
D gene: TRBD1
J gene: TRBJ1-1

CDR3 DNA: TGTGCCAGCAGTCCCTCTAGGGGCTACGAGCAGTACTTC
CDR3 protein: CASSPSRGYEQYF
CDR3 length: 13
clone size: once
V gene: TRBV2
D gene: NA
J gene: TRBJ2-7

CDR3 DNA: TGTGCCAGCAGTGGTCTAGCGGGCAACACCGGGGAGCTGTTTTTT
CDR3 protein: CASSGLAGNTGELFF
CDR3 length: 15
clone size: NA
V gene: TRBV2
D gene: TRBD2
J gene: TRBJ2-2

CDR3 DNA: TGTGCCAGCAGCTTAGTAGAGGCCACCGGGGAGCTGTTTTTT
CDR3 protein: CASSLVEATGELFF
CDR3 length: 14
clone size: NA
V gene: TRBV7-8
D gene: NA
J gene: TRBJ2-2

CDR3 DNA: TGTGCCAGCAGCGGACTAGCGGGAGGCTATGAGCAGTTCTTC
CDR3 protein: CASSGLAGGYEQFF
CDR3 length: 14
clone size: NA
V gene: TRBV9
D gene: TRBD2
J gene: TRBJ2-1

CDR3 DNA: TGTGCCAGTAGTATAGATCCTTCAATGCCAGACAGGGTCAACTATGGCTACACCTTC
CDR3 protein: CASSIDPSMPDRVNYGYTF
CDR3 length: 19
clone size: NA
V gene: TRBV19
D gene: TRBD1
J gene: TRBJ1-2

CDR3 DNA: TGTGCCAGCAGTCCCCAGGGGTTGAAGGAGACCCAGTACTTC
CDR3 protein: CASSPQGLKETQYF
CDR3 length: 14
clone size: NA
V gene: TRBV2
D gene: NA
J gene: TRBJ2-5

CDR3 DNA: TGTGCCAGCAGCCAAGATAGGACTCCCGGGGAGACCCAGTACTTC
CDR3 protein: CASSQDRTPGETQYF
CDR3 length: 15
clone size: NA
V gene: TRBV3-1/TRBV3-2
D gene: NA
J gene: TRBJ2-5

CDR3 DNA: TGCAGCGGACGCCGGGGGGGCAATGGTGAAAAACTGTTTTTT
CDR3 protein: CSGRRGGNGEKLFF
CDR3 length: 14
clone size: once
V gene: TRBV29-1
D gene: NA
J gene: TRBJ1-4

CDR3 DNA: TGCGCCAGCAGCTGGACCGGGACAGTTTCCTACGAGCAGTACTTC
CDR3 protein: CASSWTGTVSYEQYF
CDR3 length: 15
clone size: NA
V gene: TRBV5-1
D gene: TRBD1
J gene: TRBJ2-7

CDR3 DNA: TGTGCCATCAGTGAGTCGAACAGGCCCGATGAAAAACTGTTTTTT
CDR3 protein: CAISESNRPDEKLFF
CDR3 length: 15
clone size: NA
V gene: TRBV10-3
D gene: NA
J gene: TRBJ1-4

CDR3 DNA: TGTGCCGCCGGGACAGGGGTGGACTATGGCTACACCTTC
CDR3 protein: CAAGTGVDYGYTF
CDR3 length: 13
clone size: NA
V gene: TRBV5-4
D gene: TRBD1
J gene: TRBJ1-2

CDR3 DNA: TGTGCCAGCAGCGGTGGGGGGACCGGGGAGCTGTTTTTT
CDR3 protein: CASSGGGTGELFF
CDR3 length: 13
clone size: NA
V gene: TRBV9
D gene: NA
J gene: TRBJ2-2

CDR3 DNA: TGTGCCAGCAGCCCCGGTTCGGGACAGGGGTCACCCCTCCACTTT
CDR3 protein: CASSPGSGQGSPLHF
CDR3 length: 15
clone size: NA
V gene: TRBV5-4
D gene: TRBD1
J gene: TRBJ1-6

CDR3 DNA: TGTGCCAGCAGCCCTCCCAGCTTCGGGACAAGAAACACTGAAGCTTTCTTT
CDR3 protein: CASSPPSFGTRNTEAFF
CDR3 length: 17
clone size: NA
V gene: TRBV7-9
D gene: NA
J gene: TRBJ1-1

CDR3 DNA: TGTGCCAGTCAGCGATCTGGCAACTATGGCTACACCTTC
CDR3 protein: CASQRSGNYGYTF
CDR3 length: 13
clone size: NA
V gene: TRBV19
D gene: NA
J gene: TRBJ1-2

CDR3 DNA: TGCAGTGCTAGTCAGGGCTTCCGGGACAGGGGCAACTATGGCTACACCTTC
CDR3 protein: CSASQGFRDRGNYGYTF
CDR3 length: 17
clone size: NA
V gene: TRBV20-1
D gene: TRBD1
J gene: TRBJ1-2

CDR3 DNA: TGTGCCAGCAGCTCACACACCGGACAGGGGGTCACAGATACGCAGTATTTT
CDR3 protein: CASSSHTGQGVTDTQYF
CDR3 length: 17
clone size: NA
V gene: TRBV11-3
D gene: TRBD1
J gene: TRBJ2-3

CDR3 DNA: TGTGCCAGCAGTTACGACCAAGGACTAGGGAACACTGAAGCTTTCTTT
CDR3 protein: CASSYDQGLGNTEAFF
CDR3 length: 16
clone size: NA
V gene: TRBV6-7
D gene: NA
J gene: TRBJ1-1

CDR3 DNA: TGTGCCAGTAAAGATAGCGGGGGACCCAATGAGCAGTTCTTC
CDR3 protein: CASKDSGGPNEQFF
CDR3 length: 14
clone size: NA
V gene: TRBV19
D gene: TRBD2
J gene: TRBJ2-1

CDR3 DNA: TGTGCCAGCAGACCGACTAGCATCTACAATGAGCAGTTCTTC
CDR3 protein: CASRPTSIYNEQFF
CDR3 length: 14
clone size: NA
V gene: TRBV6-6
D gene: TRBD2
J gene: TRBJ2-1

CDR3 DNA: TGTGCCAGCAGCCCCCGGGGGGGAGGCGAAAAACTGTTTTTT
CDR3 protein: CASSPRGGGEKLFF
CDR3 length: 14
clone size: NA
V gene: TRBV5-4
D gene: NA
J gene: TRBJ1-4

CDR3 DNA: TGTGCCAGCAGCGCTTTTACAGGTTACGATGAAAAACTGTTTTTT
CDR3 protein: CASSAFTGYDEKLFF
CDR3 length: 15
clone size: NA
V gene: TRBV5-4
D gene: NA
J gene: TRBJ1-4

CDR3 DNA: TGTGCCAGCAGTTTAGTAGGGGTTGGCTACACCTTC
CDR3 protein: CASSLVGVGYTF
CDR3 length: 12
clone size: NA
V gene: TRBV12-3/TRBV12-4
D gene: NA
J gene: TRBJ1-2

CDR3 DNA: TGTGCCAGCCGCCTCCAGGGTCGTAATTCACCCCTCCACTTT
CDR3 protein: CASRLQGRNSPLHF
CDR3 length: 14
clone size: NA
V gene: TRBV19
D gene: NA
J gene: TRBJ1-6

CDR3 DNA: TGTGCCAGCAGGGGGGGGAAGGTTGAAAAACTGTTTTTT
CDR3 protein: CASRGGKVEKLFF
CDR3 length: 13
clone size: NA
V gene: TRBV6-5
D gene: NA
J gene: TRBJ1-4

CDR3 DNA: TGTGCCAGTAGTGGGAGAAGGACAGATACGCAGTATTTT
CDR3 protein: CASSGRRTDTQYF
CDR3 length: 13
clone size: NA
V gene: TRBV19
D gene: NA
J gene: TRBJ2-3

CDR3 DNA: TGTGCCAGCAGTGATTCAGGGCTCATGAACACTGAAGCTTTCTTT
CDR3 protein: CASSDSGLMNTEAFF
CDR3 length: 15
clone size: NA
V gene: TRBV6-1
D gene: NA
J gene: TRBJ1-1

CDR3 DNA: TGTGCCAGCAGTTTGGGGACAGTCTCCTACGAGCAGTACTTC
CDR3 protein: CASSLGTVSYEQYF
CDR3 length: 14
clone size: NA
V gene: TRBV28
D gene: TRBD1
J gene: TRBJ2-7

CDR3 DNA: TGCGCCAGCAGCCAACCTGGGACTAGCGGGAGAGGGGACATTCAGTACTTC
CDR3 protein: CASSQPGTSGRGDIQYF
CDR3 length: 17
clone size: NA
V gene: TRBV4-1
D gene: TRBD2
J gene: TRBJ2-4

CDR3 DNA: TGCGCCAGCAGCCAAGATCCCAGGCAAGAGACCCAGTACTTC
CDR3 protein: CASSQDPRQETQYF
CDR3 length: 14
clone size: NA
V gene: TRBV4-1
D gene: NA
J gene: TRBJ2-5

CDR3 DNA: TGTGCCAGCACCAAAGGTCAGGGTTACACCGGGGAGCTGTTTTTT
CDR3 protein: CASTKGQGYTGELFF
CDR3 length: 15
clone size: NA
V gene: TRBV9
D gene: NA
J gene: TRBJ2-2

CDR3 DNA: TGTGCCAGCAGTGAACAGGGAGGAGGTGGCAATCAGCCCCAGCATTTT
CDR3 protein: CASSEQGGGGNQPQHF
CDR3 length: 16
clone size: NA
V gene: TRBV2
D gene: NA
J gene: TRBJ1-5

CDR3 DNA: TGTGCCACCAGCAGAGATCAAGCGGCCCCCTACGAGCAGTACTTC
CDR3 protein: CATSRDQAAPYEQYF
CDR3 length: 15
clone size: NA
V gene: TRBV15
D gene: NA
J gene: TRBJ2-7

CDR3 DNA: TGTGCCAGCAGCCTCCCTAGGGCGGGGACGGCAGGGGATACGCAGTATTTT
CDR3 protein: CASSLPRAGTAGDTQYF
CDR3 length: 17
clone size: NA
V gene: TRBV5-4
D gene: NA
J gene: TRBJ2-3

CDR3 DNA: TGTGCCAGCAGCGTAGCCGGGACTATCGCCGGGGAGCTGTTTTTT
CDR3 protein: CASSVAGTIAGELFF
CDR3 length: 15
clone size: NA
V gene: TRBV9
D gene: TRBD2
J gene: TRBJ2-2